This is a list of T cell receptor beta chains from one sample in a study of Graves' ophthalmopathy and Graves' hyperthyroidism. TCRdb re-analysed the multiplex PCR reads in MiXCR, keeping a single row per CDR3 protein. This table has nearly 400,000 distinct CDR3 sequences, 15% to 20% appearing once. Sequences were obtained from peripheral blood. All receptors derive from a woman between 18 and 29 years old with Graves' ophthalmopathy. Both conserved end residues are part of each CDR3. The D gene is left open where the match is weak. Not every row has a clone size; where given, it reads once, few, many or a size class.

V: TRBV9; size: many; D: -; length: 14; J: TRBJ2-7; DNA: TGTGCCAGCAGCGTCGGAGGGCCCTCCTACGAGCAGTACTTC; CDR3: CASSVGGPSYEQYF
V: TRBV6-5; size: many; D: -; length: 17; J: TRBJ2-2; DNA: TGTGCCAGCAGTTACTCGGGTCTAGGTGGAAGGACCGGGGAGCTGTTTTTT; CDR3: CASSYSGLGGRTGELFF
V: TRBV6-5; size: many; D: -; length: 14; J: TRBJ1-5; DNA: TGTGCCAGCAGTTACTCTATGGGGGATCTGCCCCAGCATTTT; CDR3: CASSYSMGDLPQHF
V: TRBV29-1; size: many; D: -; length: 14; J: TRBJ1-1; DNA: TGCAGCGCCCAAGAGCCCACCATGAACACTGAAGCTTTCTTT; CDR3: CSAQEPTMNTEAFF
V: TRBV25-1; size: many; D: TRBD1; length: 18; J: TRBJ2-5; DNA: TGTGCCAGCAGTGACAGAGGGGCAGGGGGCTTTTTAGGAGAGACCCAGTACTTC; CDR3: CASSDRGAGGFLGETQYF
V: TRBV6-4; size: -; D: -; length: 12; J: TRBJ1-2; DNA: TGTGCCAGCAGCATAAACCGGAGGGGCTACACCTTC; CDR3: CASSINRRGYTF
V: TRBV5-1; size: many; D: TRBD2; length: 18; J: TRBJ2-7; DNA: TGCGCCAGCAGCTTGGCCTTCACGGGACTAGCGGGAGGGCTCGAGCAGTACTTC; CDR3: CASSLAFTGLAGGLEQYF
V: TRBV28; size: many; D: TRBD1; length: 14; J: TRBJ1-1; DNA: TGTGCCAGCAGTTCAGACAGGGGTTACACTGAAGCTTTCTTT; CDR3: CASSSDRGYTEAFF
V: TRBV28; size: -; D: -; length: 14; J: TRBJ2-7; DNA: TGTGCCAGCAGTTTAGAGGAGGGTACCTACGAGCAGTACTTC; CDR3: CASSLEEGTYEQYF
V: TRBV6-2/TRBV6-3; size: -; D: -; length: 17; J: TRBJ1-6; DNA: TGTGCCAGCAGTGGACAGTCGCTCAGCTCCTATAATTCACCCCTCCACTTT; CDR3: CASSGQSLSSYNSPLHF
V: TRBV7-2; size: many; D: -; length: 13; J: TRBJ2-7; DNA: TGTGCCAGCAGCTTAAACGGGGTTTACGAGCAGTACTTC; CDR3: CASSLNGVYEQYF
V: TRBV6-1; size: many; D: -; length: 16; J: TRBJ2-2; DNA: TGTGCCAGCTCCTACCGGGACCGAGCGAACACCGGGGAGCTGTTTTTT; CDR3: CASSYRDRANTGELFF
V: TRBV6-2/TRBV6-3; size: many; D: -; length: 12; J: TRBJ2-5; DNA: TGTGCCAGCAGAAGGCCTAAAGAGACCCAGTACTTC; CDR3: CASRRPKETQYF
V: TRBV11-2; size: many; D: TRBD1; length: 17; J: TRBJ1-1; DNA: TGTGCCAGCAGCTTAGGCCCCAGGGGGATGGGGAACACTGAAGCTTTCTTT; CDR3: CASSLGPRGMGNTEAFF
V: TRBV6-5; size: many; D: -; length: 14; J: TRBJ1-2; DNA: TGTGCCAGCAGTTACTCTGCCTCATCGTGGGGCTACACCTTC; CDR3: CASSYSASSWGYTF
V: TRBV10-3; size: many; D: -; length: 14; J: TRBJ1-2; DNA: TGTGCCATCAGGGACAGATCCCCTAACTATGGCTACACCTTC; CDR3: CAIRDRSPNYGYTF
V: TRBV6-4; size: many; D: -; length: 14; J: TRBJ2-2; DNA: TGTGCCAGCAGTGACTCGATTGGGCAGTCTGAGCTGTTTTTT; CDR3: CASSDSIGQSELFF
V: TRBV6-1; size: many; D: -; length: 13; J: TRBJ1-5; DNA: TGTGCCAGCAGTGGTTCCTCGAATCAGCCCCAGCATTTT; CDR3: CASSGSSNQPQHF
V: TRBV27; size: many; D: -; length: 14; J: TRBJ2-5; DNA: TGTGCCAGCAGTTCCCAGGGGCGGGAGGAGACCCAGTACTTC; CDR3: CASSSQGREETQYF
V: TRBV6-2/TRBV6-3; size: many; D: TRBD1; length: 18; J: TRBJ1-3; DNA: TGTGCCAGCAGTTTCTCCAATTCGGGACAGGGGGACGGAAACACCATATATTTT; CDR3: CASSFSNSGQGDGNTIYF
V: TRBV28; size: many; D: TRBD1; length: 16; J: TRBJ2-7; DNA: TGTGCCAGAACCTGGGGGATGGACAGGCATTGGTACGAGCAGTACTTC; CDR3: CARTWGMDRHWYEQYF
V: TRBV7-2; size: many; D: TRBD1; length: 16; J: TRBJ1-6; DNA: TGTGCCAGCAGCTTTTTGGGGGGGGGACAGAATTCACCCCTCCACTTT; CDR3: CASSFLGGGQNSPLHF
V: TRBV7-2; size: many; D: -; length: 14; J: TRBJ2-7; DNA: TGTGCCAGCGGGGGAAGGGACAACTCCTACGAGCAGTACTTC; CDR3: CASGGRDNSYEQYF
V: TRBV7-2; size: many; D: -; length: 15; J: TRBJ2-7; DNA: TGTGCCAGCAGGGACAGGGCGGGAGGTTCCTACGAGCAGTACTTC; CDR3: CASRDRAGGSYEQYF
V: TRBV11-2; size: many; D: TRBD2; length: 16; J: TRBJ2-5; DNA: TGTGCCAGCAGCTCGCGACTAGCGGGGGGGCAAGAGACCCAGTACTTC; CDR3: CASSSRLAGGQETQYF
V: TRBV6-1; size: many; D: TRBD2; length: 14; J: TRBJ2-1; DNA: TGTGCCAGCAGTGAAATAGCGGGGGTGGATGAGCAGTTCTTC; CDR3: CASSEIAGVDEQFF